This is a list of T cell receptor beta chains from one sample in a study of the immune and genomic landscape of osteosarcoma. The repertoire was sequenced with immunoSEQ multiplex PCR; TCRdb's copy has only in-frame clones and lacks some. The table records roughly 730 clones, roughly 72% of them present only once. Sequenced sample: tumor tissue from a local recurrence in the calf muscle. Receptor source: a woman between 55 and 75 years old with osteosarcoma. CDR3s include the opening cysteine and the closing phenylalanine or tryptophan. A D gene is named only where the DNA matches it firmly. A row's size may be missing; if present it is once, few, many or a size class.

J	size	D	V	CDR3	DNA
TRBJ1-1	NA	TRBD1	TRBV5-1	CASSRDRANTEAFF	TGCGCCAGCAGTAGGGACAGGGCGAACACTGAAGCTTTCTTT
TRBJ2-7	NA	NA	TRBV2	CASRPTGYEQYF	TGTGCCAGCAGGCCCACAGGTTACGAGCAGTACTTC
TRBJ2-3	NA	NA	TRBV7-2	CASSLGFSRTDTQYF	TGTGCCAGCAGCTTAGGGTTTAGTAGAACAGATACGCAGTATTTT
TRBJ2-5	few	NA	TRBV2	CASTPVKQSLKETQYF	TGTGCCAGCACTCCTGTGAAGCAGTCCTTAAAAGAGACCCAGTACTTC
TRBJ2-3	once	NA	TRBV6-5	CASSYRVPTDTQYF	TGTGCCAGCAGTTACAGGGTCCCCACAGATACGCAGTATTTT
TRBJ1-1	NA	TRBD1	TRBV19	CASSTGQINTEAFF	TGTGCCAGTAGTACGGGACAGATAAACACTGAAGCTTTCTTT
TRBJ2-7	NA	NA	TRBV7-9	CASSPTQGEQYF	TGTGCCAGCAGCCCTACACAGGGCGAGCAGTACTTC
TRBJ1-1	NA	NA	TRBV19	CASSISTVNTEAFF	TGTGCCAGTAGTATAAGTACAGTTAACACTGAAGCTTTCTTT
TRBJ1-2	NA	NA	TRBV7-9	CASSADVGRVYGYTF	TGTGCCAGCAGCGCCGACGTCGGGAGGGTTTATGGCTACACCTTC
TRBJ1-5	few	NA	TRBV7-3	CASSLTGDQPQHF	TGTGCCAGCAGCTTAACAGGTGATCAGCCCCAGCATTTT
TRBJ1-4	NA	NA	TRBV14	CASSPSEKLFF	TGTGCCAGCAGCCCCTCAGAAAAACTGTTTTTT
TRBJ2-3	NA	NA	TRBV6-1	CAILSSTDTQYF	TGTGCCATCCTTAGCAGCACAGATACGCAGTATTTT
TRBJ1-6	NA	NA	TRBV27	CASSLGAERSYNSPLHF	TGTGCCAGCAGTTTGGGGGCAGAAAGAAGCTATAATTCACCCCTCCACTTT
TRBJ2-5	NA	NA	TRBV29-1	CSAGVQETQYF	TGCAGCGCAGGGGTTCAAGAGACCCAGTACTTC
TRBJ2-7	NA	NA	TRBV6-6	CASSYGGLGYEQYF	TGTGCCAGCAGTTACGGAGGACTTGGGTACGAGCAGTACTTC
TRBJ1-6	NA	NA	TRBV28	CASSLAPQWALHF	TGTGCCAGCAGTTTAGCCCCACAGTGGGCCCTCCACTTT
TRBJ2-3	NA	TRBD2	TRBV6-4	CASSQLAGGADTQYF	TGTGCCAGCAGCCAACTAGCGGGGGGTGCAGATACGCAGTATTTT
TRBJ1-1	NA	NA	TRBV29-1	CSVVGQLNTEAFF	TGCAGCGTTGTAGGGCAGCTGAACACTGAAGCTTTCTTT
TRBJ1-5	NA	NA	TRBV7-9	CASSIEGQPQHF	TGTGCCAGCAGCATAGAAGGTCAGCCCCAGCATTTT
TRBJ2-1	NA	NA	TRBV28	CASSLSDGQFF	TGTGCCAGCAGTTTATCTGATGGGCAGTTCTTC
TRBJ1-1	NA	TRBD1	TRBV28	CASSKGGTVDTEAFF	TGTGCCAGCTCAAAAGGCGGGACAGTGGACACTGAAGCTTTCTTT
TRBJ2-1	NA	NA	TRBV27	CASSFSGLSSYNEQFF	TGTGCCAGCAGTTTTTCCGGTTTGAGCTCCTACAATGAGCAGTTCTTC
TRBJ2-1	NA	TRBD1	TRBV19	CASSISGQDNNEQFF	TGTGCCAGTAGTATATCCGGACAGGACAACAATGAGCAGTTCTTC
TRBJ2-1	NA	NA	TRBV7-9	CASSLGYNEQFF	TGTGCCAGCAGCTTGGGGTACAATGAGCAGTTCTTC
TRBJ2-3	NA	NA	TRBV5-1	CASSPQGGTTDTQYF	TGCGCCAGCAGCCCCCAGGGCGGGACCACAGATACGCAGTATTTT
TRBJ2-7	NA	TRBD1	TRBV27	CASKVRLTTGGIYEQYF	TGTGCCAGCAAGGTTCGGTTAACGACAGGGGGCATCTACGAGCAGTACTTC
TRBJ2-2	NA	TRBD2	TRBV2	CASKQAGEPTGELFF	TGTGCCAGCAAACAAGCGGGAGAGCCCACCGGGGAGCTGTTTTTT
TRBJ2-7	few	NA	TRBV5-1	CASSLEADSYEQYF	TGCGCCAGCAGCTTGGAGGCGGACTCCTACGAGCAGTACTTC
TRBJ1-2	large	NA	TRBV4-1	CASSQDWGESYGYTF	TGCGCCAGCAGCCAAGATTGGGGGGAATCCTATGGCTACACCTTC
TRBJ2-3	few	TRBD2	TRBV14	CASSSSGGRSDTQYF	TGTGCCAGCAGTAGTAGCGGGGGCCGGTCAGATACGCAGTATTTT
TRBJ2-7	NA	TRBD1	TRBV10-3	CAISQGQGRREQYF	TGTGCCATCAGCCAGGGACAGGGTCGGCGCGAGCAGTACTTC
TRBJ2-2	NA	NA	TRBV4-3	CASRQGSNTGELFF	TGCGCCAGCAGACAGGGATCGAACACCGGGGAGCTGTTTTTT